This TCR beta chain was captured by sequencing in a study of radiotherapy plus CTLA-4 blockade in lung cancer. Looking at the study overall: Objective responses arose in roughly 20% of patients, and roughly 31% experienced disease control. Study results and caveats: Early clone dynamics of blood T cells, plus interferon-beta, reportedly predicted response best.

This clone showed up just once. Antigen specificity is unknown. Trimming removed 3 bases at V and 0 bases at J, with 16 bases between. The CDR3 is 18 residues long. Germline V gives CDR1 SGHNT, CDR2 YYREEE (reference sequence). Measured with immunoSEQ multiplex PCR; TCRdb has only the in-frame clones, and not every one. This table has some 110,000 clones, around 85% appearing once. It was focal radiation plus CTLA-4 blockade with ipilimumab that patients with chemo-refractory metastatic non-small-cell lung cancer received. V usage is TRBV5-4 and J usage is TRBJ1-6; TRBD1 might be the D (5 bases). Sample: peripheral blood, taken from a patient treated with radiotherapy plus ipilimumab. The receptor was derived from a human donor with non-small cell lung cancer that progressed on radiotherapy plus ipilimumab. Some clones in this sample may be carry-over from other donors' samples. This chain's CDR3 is CASSWAGGPSSYNSPLHF. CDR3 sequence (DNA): TGTGCCAGCAGCTGGGCCGGGGGACCAAGCTCCTATAATTCACCCCTCCACTTT.